The entry below gives a single TCR beta chain sequence along with its context. This sample was taken from a study of shared clonotypes between healthy human individuals. CDR3 length: 17 amino acids. Trimming removed 2 bases from V and 3 bases from J; junction bases left unmatched: 10. The germline V gene has CDR1 SGHRS and CDR2 YFSETQ. Only in-frame clones appear in the TCRdb table, and some are missing; sequencing was by immunoSEQ multiplex PCR. The sample records around 2.1 million clones, under 95% being singletons. Only CD45RO-negative cells positively selected for CCR7 counted as naive CD8 cells, so terminally differentiated effector memory CD45RA+ cells were excluded.

This receptor was obtained from a man between 18 and 35 years old in good health. Some clones in this sample may be carry-over from other donors' samples. The rearrangement uses TRBV5-1 and TRBJ2-4; 8 nucleotides line up with TRBD1. Sequencing was performed on naive CD8+ T cells from PBMCs. The CDR3 sequence is CASSFGQGSVGKNIQYF. In DNA, the CDR3 is TGCGCCAGCAGCTTTGGACAGGGATCGGTGGGCAAAAACATTCAGTACTTC.